This T cell receptor beta chain was recovered during a study of shared clonotypes between healthy human individuals. Broader study findings: The study drew on few donors, limiting represented genetic and exposure-history diversity.

CD45RO-negative CD8 cells positively selected for CCR7 made up the naive population, which excluded terminally differentiated effector memory CD45RA+ cells. Recent vaccinations or acute infections were absent in the healthy HIV-negative adult donors. Each sample came from a Caucasian adult donor living in Nashville, Tennessee. Note on this clone: The antigen is undetermined.

In the source study's methods: For the immunoSEQ data, sequences were junction-only without quality scores, so filtering differed. Clones were sequenced by immunoSEQ multiplex PCR, and TCRdb holds only the in-frame ones, with some missing. V, J and clone size are those of that table, while D and trimming were read from the DNA. The table records about 2 million clones, approximately 94% of them present only once. The CDR3 has 14 amino acids. Trimming pared 5 bases from V and 0 bases from J, leaving 8 bases between. Germline V lookup: CDR1 MNHEY, CDR2 SVGAGI. The sample taken for sequencing was naive CD8+ T cells sorted from blood. The chain recombines TRBV6-5 with TRBJ1-5; weak D call: TRBD1 (5 bases). The origin of this receptor is a man younger than 35 in good health. The CDR3 reads CASSAQGSNQPQHF. The CDR3, as DNA: TGTGCCAGCAGTGCGCAGGGTAGCAATCAGCCCCAGCATTTT.